What follows describes a single T cell receptor beta chain. This entry belongs to a study of blood T cell repertoires in COVID-19. Study in general: The United States, Italy and Spain provided the acute and convalescent COVID-19 samples. PBMCs, B-cell-depleted T cells, or T cells were the source of the cDNA or gDNA that made up the material.

V shed 4 bases and J 5 bases; nucleotides not matched to a gene: 1. The CDR3 has 13 residues. Germline lookup yields CDR1 SGHTA and CDR2 FQGNSA. Authors' processing steps: Nucleated cell number was recorded as an estimate derived from reference gene primer amplification. Libraries were prepared by immunoSEQ multiplex PCR; TCRdb keeps only in-frame clonotypes and omits some of them. The D gene and trimming were derived from the DNA, and the V and J assignments and clone size from that table. The repertoire includes 25,000 to 30,000 clones, approximately 96% of them detected once, and roughly 4.2% sits in the top ten.

The chain employs TRBV7-2 and TRBJ1-1; 10 bases agree with TRBD1. The sequencing input was peripheral blood. The receptor comes from a human donor with active COVID-19. The donor label of this sample is uncertain. The CDR3 region is CASSWDRGTEAFF. The CDR3 region has the DNA TGTGCCAGCAGCTGGGACAGGGGAACTGAAGCTTTCTTT.